These 22 T cell receptor beta chains share one sample of origin, sequenced in a study of PD-1 blockade in classical Hodgkin lymphoma. Assay used: immunoSEQ multiplex PCR; TCRdb lists only in-frame clones, some missing. The sample records some 19,000 clones, roughly four fifths being singletons. The time point: cycle 4 day 1 (C4D1), after 6 weeks of nivolumab. Relapse was seen in all patients after autologous stem cell transplantation, and brentuximab vedotin exposure was variable. Magnetic negative selection was used to purify CD4+ T cells from thawed PBMCs. The sequencing used CD4+ T cells from blood, collected before the fourth cycle of nivolumab. The receptors stem from a human donor with classical Hodgkin lymphoma.

The gene calls are TRBV6-1 and TRBJ2-4, with a tentative D call TRBD1 (7 bases). The CDR3 contains 13 residues. Per the germline V gene, CDR1 is MNHNS and CDR2 is SASEGT. With 4 bases removed from V and 9 bases from J, the gap between germline ends came to 13 bases. The CDR3 bases are TGTGCCAGCAGTGGTCAGGGGGGTGGCATTCAGTACTTC. Amino acid sequence: CASSGQGGGIQYF.

This clone came up once. The chain couples TRBV19 to TRBJ1-2; 8 bases agree with TRBD1. In germline, CDR1 is LNHDA, CDR2 SQIVND (reference sequence). The CDR3 is 15 amino acids. The trim removed 4 bases at V and 2 bases at J, leaving 6 bases unmatched. CDR3: CASSTIRTGNYGYTF. Here the CDR3 DNA reads TGTGCCAGTAGTACCATCCGGACAGGGAACTATGGCTACACCTTC.

The V call is TRBV7-9, the J call TRBJ2-3, with D tentatively TRBD2 (7 bases). This CDR3 contains 16 residues. V dropped 5 bases and J dropped 3 bases, with 18 bases sitting between them. Germline CDR1 SEHNR, CDR2 FQNEAQ (reference sequence). CDR3 in DNA: TGTGCCAGCAGCGAGCAGGCCGGGGGGCCTACAGATACGCAGTATTTT. It translates to CASSEQAGGPTDTQYF.

The chain links TRBV2 to TRBJ1-5, with no clear D. V lost 3 bases and J 9 bases, leaving 12 bases between the germline ends. Germline CDR1 SNHLY, CDR2 FYNNEI. The CDR3 runs 13 residues. Here the CDR3 reads CASSEDFEGPQHF. DNA for the CDR3: TGTGCCAGCAGTGAGGACTTCGAGGGGCCCCAGCATTTT.

The CDR3, as DNA: TGTGCCAGCAGCGTAGGACAAAACTCTGGAAACACCATATATTTT. Protein product: CASSVGQNSGNTIYF. The genes are TRBV9 and TRBJ1-3; D gene uncertain. The CDR3 is 15 amino acids. Germline CDR1 is SGDLS and CDR2 is YYNGEE. Deletions cut 0 bases from V and 0 bases from J, with 7 bases between.

The V and J genes are TRBV9 and TRBJ1-6, with a weak D call TRBD1 (6 bases). The CDR3 extends over 16 amino acids. Trimming removed 0 bases from V and 6 bases from J, with 13 bases in between. Germline CDR1 reads SGDLS; CDR2 reads YYNGEE. CDR3 loop: CASSVAGVMGNSPLHF. In DNA, the CDR3 is TGTGCCAGCAGCGTAGCAGGGGTTATGGGTAATTCACCCCTCCACTTT.

This clone was seen a single time. The J gene is TRBJ2-5, the V gene TRBV5-1; 7 nucleotides align to TRBD1. The CDR3 is made up of 16 amino acids. Germline-derived CDR1 and CDR2 are SGHRS and YFSETQ. Trimming took 2 bases from V and 5 from J; bases not matched to a gene: 12. The CDR3, as DNA: TGCGCCAGCAGCTTATTATCGGCTAGCAGGGGGGAGACCCAGTACTTC. It codes for CASSLLSASRGETQYF.

V usage is TRBV19 and J usage is TRBJ1-5; TRBD1 is a possible D gene (5 bases). The V gene's germline CDR1 is LNHDA and CDR2 SQIVND (reference sequence). The CDR3 extends over 15 amino acids. V was pared by 5 bases and J by 1 base, with 12 bases between. CDR3 in amino acids: CASSLFGASNQPQHF. The CDR3 coding sequence is TGTGCCAGTAGTCTGTTTGGGGCAAGCAATCAGCCCCAGCATTTT.

This chain links TRBV7-2 with TRBJ1-3; perhaps TRBD1 as D (5 bases). Germline CDR1 and CDR2: SGHTA and FQGNSA. This CDR3 is built from 14 residues. V gave up 5 bases and J gave up 2 bases, with 10 bases separating them. Here the CDR3 reads CASSLRDAGNTIYF. The CDR3 DNA is TGTGCCAGCAGCCTCCGGGACGCTGGAAACACCATATATTTT.

This rearrangement joins TRBV19 to TRBJ1-5; D gene unclear. Per the germline V gene, CDR1 is LNHDA and CDR2 is SQIVND (reference sequence). V was cut by 7 bases and J by 11 bases, with 18 bases left in between. The CDR3 has 13 residues. CDR3 nucleotides: TGTGCCAGTATCGGTGGAGAACAAAGGGCCCAGCATTTT. Protein: CASIGGEQRAQHF.

The gene calls are TRBV6-6 and TRBJ1-5; D is possibly TRBD1 (5 bases). With 7 bases removed from V and 0 bases from J, the gap between germline ends came to 13 bases. Looked up from germline, CDR1 is MNHNY and CDR2 is SVGAGI (reference sequence). This CDR3 has 15 residues. The CDR3 sequence: CASMGQGYSNQPQHF. The CDR3 DNA is TGTGCCAGCATGGGGCAGGGCTATAGCAATCAGCCCCAGCATTTT.

This clone has just one count. The chain is built from TRBV27 and TRBJ1-4, with TRBD1 identical over 8 bases. J lost 10 bases, V lost 4 bases, and 11 bases had no gene match. CDR3 length: 15 residues. Germline CDR1 and CDR2: MNHEY and SMNVEV (reference sequence). The CDR3 DNA reads TGTGCCAGCAGTTCGGGACAGGTATCGCATGGAAAACTGTTTTTT. It codes for CASSSGQVSHGKLFF.

The genes are TRBV4-3 and TRBJ2-1; 14 bases fit TRBD2. The germline CDR1 and CDR2 sequences are LGHNA and YSLEER. CDR3 length equals 15 residues. V was pared by 1 base and J by 7 bases, with 0 bases of the junction left unmatched. The CDR3, as DNA: TGCGCCAGCAGCCAAGGGACTAGCGGGAGGAATGAGCAGTTCTTC. Residues: CASSQGTSGRNEQFF.

This chain joins TRBV14 and TRBJ1-1, with D unresolved. The length of the CDR3 is 16 residues. Germline loops: CDR1 SGHDN, CDR2 FVKESK. V was clipped by 0 bases and J by 1 base, with 12 bases between them. The DNA of the CDR3 is TGTGCCAGCAGCCAAGATCCATTCGGCCGGAACACTGAAGCTTTCTTT. Protein sequence: CASSQDPFGRNTEAFF.

The rearrangement uses TRBV5-1 and TRBJ1-6; D is uncertain. CDR3 length: 15 residues. Germline CDR1 is SGHRS and CDR2 is YFSETQ. V gave up 0 bases and J gave up 6 bases, with 10 bases separating them. The CDR3 DNA sequence: TGCGCCAGCAGCTTGGACGGCAGACCTAATTCACCCCTCCACTTT. The encoded protein is CASSLDGRPNSPLHF.

The chain combines TRBV2 with TRBJ2-7, with D possibly being TRBD1 (5 bases). Germline CDR1 SNHLY, CDR2 FYNNEI. The CDR3 is 15 amino acids. V lost 6 bases and J lost 1, with 16 bases in between. The CDR3 reads CASSPLGKGSYEQYF. In DNA, the CDR3 is TGTGCCAGCAGCCCTCTTGGGAAGGGGTCCTACGAGCAGTACTTC.

A single count supports this clone. The chain employs TRBV30 and TRBJ2-7; D may be TRBD1 or TRBD2 (6 bases each). This CDR3 contains 14 residues. Germline CDR1 is GTSNPN and CDR2 is SVGIG (reference sequence). V was shortened by 0 bases and J by 6 bases, with 15 bases between the two germline ends. The CDR3: CAWSVTGARVEQYF. The CDR3 nucleotides read TGTGCCTGGAGTGTAACGGGGGCGCGGGTCGAGCAGTACTTC.

V is TRBV2 and J is TRBJ2-1, with 14 bases identical to TRBD2. The V segment lost 6 bases and the J segment 6 bases; nucleotides outside the gene matches: 10. Germline V CDR1 and CDR2: SNHLY, FYNNEI. This CDR3 comprises 17 residues. The DNA for the CDR3 is TGTGCCAGCAGGACCGGGACTAGCGGGAGAATAAGCAATGAGCAGTTCTTC. Its translation is CASRTGTSGRISNEQFF.

This rearrangement joins TRBV27 to TRBJ1-5; possibly TRBD1 for D (6 bases). V was clipped by 10 bases and J by 5 bases, with 21 bases between them. The CDR3 length is 15 residues. Germline CDR1 reads MNHEY; CDR2 reads SMNVEV (reference sequence). CDR3: CANNEQGRTYQPQHF. CDR3 in DNA: TGTGCCAACAACGAACAGGGAAGAACCTATCAGCCCCAGCATTTT.

The rearrangement joins TRBV11-2 to TRBJ2-7, with a possible D match to TRBD1 (6 bases). V was shortened by 2 bases and J by 6 bases, with 17 bases between the two germline ends. Germline loops: CDR1 SGHAT, CDR2 FQNNGV. The CDR3 loop spans 15 amino acids. CDR3 sequence (DNA): TGTGCCAGCAGCTTAAGTAGGGGGAGTCCCTCCGAGCAGTACTTC. It yields the protein CASSLSRGSPSEQYF.

This chain joins TRBV9 and TRBJ2-2, with TRBD1 identical over 7 bases. CDR1 is SGDLS and CDR2 is YYNGEE in the germline V gene. CDR3 length: 17 amino acids. The V and J ends lost 0 bases and 2 bases, in that order; junction bases with no gene match: 7. The CDR3, as DNA: TGTGCCAGCAGCGTAGTAAGAGACAGGGTAAACACCGGGGAGCTGTTTTTT. Translation: CASSVVRDRVNTGELFF.

The gene calls are TRBV18 and TRBJ2-7; unclear D gene. The CDR3 has 14 amino acids. Germline V gives CDR1 KGHSH, CDR2 LQKENI. V gave up 3 bases and J gave up 5 bases, with 14 bases separating them. As DNA, the CDR3 is TGTGCCAGCTCACCGGACCCTAACCGAAACGAGCAGTACGTC. It encodes CASSPDPNRNEQYV.